A single sample is the source of the 14 T cell receptor beta chains below, sequenced in a study of T cells in women clearing cervical HPV infection. Only in-frame clones appear in the TCRdb table, and some are missing; sequencing was by immunoSEQ multiplex PCR. This sample contains about 36,000 clones. Sequenced sample: blood buffy coat. The receptor source for this set is a woman between 18 and 70 years old with a cervical HPV16 infection that either progressed to CIN3+ or cleared (not recorded which).

On this clone itself: The read stops 3 residues short of the end of the CDR3; the missing end is completed from the germline J gene. The V call is TRBV7-3, the J call TRBJ2-2, with 8 bases lining up with TRBD2. Germline lookup yields CDR1 SGHTA and CDR2 FQGTGA. The CDR3 length is 16 residues. The junction had 13 bases not matched to a gene; V was cut back by 5 bases and J by 8 bases. CDR3 region: CASSLSGTSISGELFF. The DNA read from the CDR3 is TGTGCCAGCAGCCTCTCCGGGACTAGTATATCTGGGGAG.

Details on this clone: The read terminates 3 residues ahead of where the CDR3 ends, so the germline J gene completes it. This chain joins TRBV10-3 and TRBJ1-6; possibly TRBD1 for D (6 bases). Germline loops: CDR1 ENHRY, CDR2 SYGVKD. The CDR3 length is 15 residues. Trimming left V 5 bases short and J 8 bases short, with 16 bases between. The sequenced part of the CDR3 DNA is TGTGCCATCAGTACCACCGGGGGGGGCGATTCACCC. Translating it yields CAISTTGGGDSP. The complete CDR3 protein is CAISTTGGGDSPLHF.

CDR3 protein: CASRRTSGATTIDEQYF. The sequenced CDR3 bases are TGTGCCAGTAGAAGGACTAGCGGGGCCACGACTATCGACGAG. The chain uses TRBV19 and TRBJ2-7, with 12 nucleotides matching TRBD2. The read terminates 3 residues before the CDR3 end, so the remaining end is supplied by the germline J gene. V lost 6 bases to trimming and J lost 5 bases; unmatched junction nucleotides: 14. The germline V gene encodes CDR1 LNHDA and CDR2 SQIVND (reference sequence). CDR3 length equals 17 residues.

Worth noting for this clone: The CDR3 is cut off 3 residues early in the read; its end comes from the germline J gene. The V gene is TRBV30, the J gene TRBJ2-7; D is perhaps TRBD1 (5 bases). CDR3 size: 13 residues. CDR1 is GTSNPN and CDR2 is SVGIG in the germline V gene (reference sequence). V dropped 0 bases and J dropped 5 bases, with 11 bases sitting between them. CDR3 in amino acids: CAWSVGQGNEQYF. Partial CDR3 DNA: TGTGCCTGGAGTGTAGGGCAGGGCAACGAG.

A note on this clone: The read terminates 3 residues ahead of where the CDR3 ends, so the germline J gene completes it. The chain joins TRBV11-1 to TRBJ2-2, with D unclear. V lost 1 base, J lost 1 base, and 7 bases lay in between. The CDR3 runs 15 residues. Germline V gene data show CDR1 as SGHAT and CDR2 as FQDESV (reference sequence). Incomplete CDR3 DNA: TGTGCCAGCAGCTTAGTCGAAGGGAACACCGGGGAG. As protein: CASSLVEGNTGE. Given in full, the CDR3 is CASSLVEGNTGELFF.

As concerns this clone: The read ends 3 residues before the CDR3 terminus; that terminus is restored from the germline J gene. The chain combines TRBV6-2 or TRBV6-3 with TRBJ2-3; D not certain. Trimming took 8 bases from V and 6 from J, leaving 12 bases between them. Germline V gene lookup returns CDR1 MNHEY and CDR2 SVGEGT. The CDR3 consists of 12 residues. The CDR3 sequence: CASSHRVDTQYF. The sequenced part of the CDR3 DNA is TGTGCCAGCTCCCACCGCGTCGATACG.

Concerning this clone: The read ends 3 residues before the CDR3 terminus; that terminus is restored from the germline J gene. The chain couples TRBV2 to TRBJ2-5; 8 bases agree with TRBD2. CDR3 size: 14 residues. Losses at the gene ends were 2 bases for V and 4 bases for J; bases not matched to a gene: 3. The germline V gene has CDR1 SNHLY and CDR2 FYNNEI. CDR3 in amino acids: CASSETLAGETQYF. The DNA read from the CDR3 is TGTGCCAGCAGTGAAACCCTAGCGGGAGAGACC.

Remarks on this clone: The read comes to an end 3 residues before the CDR3 does, leaving the germline J gene to fill in the end. The J gene is TRBJ2-3, the V gene TRBV14, with 10 bases matching TRBD1. Germline-derived CDR1 and CDR2 are SGHDN and FVKESK. The CDR3 spans 15 residues. Trimming cost V 4 bases and J 5 bases; bases outside gene matches: 6. CDR3 bases read: TGTGCCAGCAGCCGAAGGGACAGGGGATTAGATACG. Translating gives CASSRRDRGLDT. The entire CDR3 protein is CASSRRDRGLDTQYF.

To note about this clone: The CDR3 goes on 3 residues after the read ends, and that part is filled in from the germline J gene. The J gene is TRBJ2-7, the V gene TRBV20-1; TRBD1 matches 9 bases. J lost 6 bases, V lost 3 bases, and 15 bases had no gene match. Germline CDR1 reads DFQATT; CDR2 reads SNEGSKA (reference sequence). The CDR3 has 16 residues. Incomplete CDR3 DNA: TGCAGTGCTAGCTGGTGGGGTTACAGGGGGCAGGTCGAG. Translated, it gives CSASWWGYRGQVE. The whole CDR3 reads CSASWWGYRGQVEQYF.

On this clone itself: The observed sequence ends 3 residues before the CDR3 terminus, with the missing tail filled in from the germline J gene. The rearrangement links TRBV5-1 to TRBJ1-2, with 10 positions matching TRBD1. The CDR3 is 15 residues long. Germline values: CDR1 SGHRS, CDR2 YFSETQ. The CDR3 sequence is CASSAITGQGDGYTF. The sequenced part of the CDR3 DNA is TGCGCCAGCAGCGCCATAACTGGACAGGGGGACGGC.

Concerning this clone: The read terminates 3 residues before the CDR3 end, so the remaining end is supplied by the germline J gene. This rearrangement joins TRBV6-1 to TRBJ1-2; no definite D call. This CDR3 region has 15 residues. The germline V and J ends were trimmed by 2 bases and 2 bases, with 12 bases remaining between them. The germline V gene has CDR1 MNHNS and CDR2 SASEGT. The CDR3 bases that were read are TGTGCCAGCAGTGAATATTCGAACAGCAACTATGGC. It yields the protein CASSEYSNSNYG. The CDR3 in full is CASSEYSNSNYGYTF.

Turning to this clone: Compared with germline, one end of the junction differs, possibly owing to a read error. The read falls 3 residues short of the CDR3 end, and the missing part is taken from the germline J gene. J is TRBJ2-5 and V is TRBV10-3; TRBD2 matches at 12 bases. This CDR3 has 17 amino acids. CDR1 ENHRY and CDR2 SYGVKD come from the germline V gene. Incomplete CDR3 DNA: TGTGCCATCAGTGAAGAGGGACTAGCGGGCCTCCAAGGGACC. As protein: CAISEEGLAGLQGT. The full CDR3 protein is CAISEEGLAGLQGTQYF.

Concerning this clone: Coverage ceases 3 residues before the CDR3 finishes, and the germline J gene fills in the end. The chain uses TRBV20-1 and TRBJ1-2, with D tentatively TRBD1 (6 bases). This CDR3 spans 15 amino acids. Trimming pared 2 bases from V and 1 base from J, leaving 14 bases between. CDR1 and CDR2 from the germline V gene are DFQATT and SNEGSKA (reference sequence). This CDR3 is CSARFKPDSNYGYTF. The sequenced CDR3 bases are TGCAGTGCTAGATTCAAACCGGACAGTAACTATGGC.

A remark on this clone: Read coverage stops 3 residues before the CDR3 terminus; the germline J gene supplies the remainder. The chain uses TRBV5-6 and TRBJ1-1; D remains ambiguous. Trimming cost V 5 bases and J 0 bases, with 11 bases left between them. CDR3 length: 14 amino acids. Germline V gene sequence: CDR1 SGHDT, CDR2 YYEEEE. The CDR3: CASSFDRVNTEAFF. The covered CDR3 bases are TGTGCCAGCAGTTTCGATCGGGTGAACACTGAA.